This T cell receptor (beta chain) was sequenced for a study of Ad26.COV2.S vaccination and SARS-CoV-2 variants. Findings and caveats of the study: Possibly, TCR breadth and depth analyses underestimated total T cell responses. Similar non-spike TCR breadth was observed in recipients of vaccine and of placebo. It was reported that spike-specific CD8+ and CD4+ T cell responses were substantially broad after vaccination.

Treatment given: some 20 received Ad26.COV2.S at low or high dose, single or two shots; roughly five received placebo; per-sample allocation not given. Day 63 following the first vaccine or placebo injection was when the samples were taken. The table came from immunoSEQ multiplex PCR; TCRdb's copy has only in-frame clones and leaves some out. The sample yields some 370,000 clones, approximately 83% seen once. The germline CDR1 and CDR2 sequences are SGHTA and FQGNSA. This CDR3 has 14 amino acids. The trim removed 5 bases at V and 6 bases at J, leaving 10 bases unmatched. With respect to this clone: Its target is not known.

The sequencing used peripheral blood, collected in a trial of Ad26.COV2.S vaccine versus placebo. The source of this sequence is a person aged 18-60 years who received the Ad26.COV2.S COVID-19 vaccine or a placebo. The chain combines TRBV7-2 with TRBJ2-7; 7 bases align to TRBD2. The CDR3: CASSPLREGREQYF. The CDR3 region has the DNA TGTGCCAGCAGCCCATTAAGGGAGGGCCGCGAGCAGTACTTC.